The 27 T cell receptor beta chains given below trace back to one sample, sequenced in a study of T cells in Graves' hyperthyroidism and ophthalmopathy. The TCR beta CDR3 regions underwent amplification using RNA transcripts as the source. The HTBI set primed first-round TCR CDR3 RT-PCR. TCRdb recomputed calls from the multiplex PCR reads with MiXCR, one row per CDR3 protein. The table includes 400,000 to 600,000 distinct CDR3 sequences, roughly 20% detected once. The sequencing sample was made of blood. These receptors came from a man aged 18 to 35 with Graves' hyperthyroidism.

The chain has TRBV6-1 and TRBJ1-2, with 7 nucleotides matching TRBD1. The V segment lost 4 bases and the J segment 5 bases; nucleotides outside the gene matches: 16. This CDR3 region has 17 residues. Germline values: CDR1 MNHNS, CDR2 SASEGT. The CDR3: CASSGGTALSGRYGYTF. In DNA, the CDR3 is TGTGCCAGCAGTGGCGGGACAGCTCTCTCGGGCCGATATGGCTACACCTTC.

This clonotype was seen ten or more times. The genes are TRBV7-9 and TRBJ2-5; D is ambiguous. The CDR3 spans 14 residues. The germline gives CDR1 SEHNR, CDR2 FQNEAQ (reference sequence). The ends were cut back, 7 bases at V and 4 bases at J, with 16 bases in the middle. The CDR3 loop reads CASNLPIDGETQYF. The CDR3 DNA reads TGTGCCAGCAACCTACCCATAGATGGAGAGACCCAGTACTTC. The full variable domain, with the rest looked up from reference TRBV7-9 and TRBJ2-5, is DTGVSQNPRHKITKRGQNVTFRCDPISEHNRLYWYRQTLGQGPEFLTYFQNEAQLEKSRLLSDRFSAERPKGSFSTLEIQRTEQGDSAMYLCASNLPIDGETQYFGPGTRLLVL.

This clonotype was detected ten times or more. The chain employs TRBV30 and TRBJ2-5; unclear D gene. Germline V gives CDR1 GTSNPN, CDR2 SVGIG (reference sequence). The CDR3 is made up of 12 amino acids. Trimming pared 1 base from V and 4 bases from J, leaving 7 bases between. The CDR3: CAWSANTETQYF. The CDR3 DNA follows: TGTGCCTGGAGTGCAAATACAGAGACCCAGTACTTC. Full variable domain (rest looked up from reference TRBV30 and TRBJ2-5): SQTIHQWPATLVQPVGSPLSLECTVEGTSNPNLYWYRQAAGRGLQLLFYSVGIGQISSEVPQNLSASRPQDRQFILSSKKLLLSDSGFYLCAWSANTETQYFGPGTRLLVL.

This clonotype occurred many times. The chain employs TRBV10-2 and TRBJ1-1; TRBD1 matches 9 bases. Germline assignment: CDR1 WSHSY and CDR2 SAAADI. V lost 10 bases to trimming and J lost 2 bases; unmatched junction nucleotides: 5. The CDR3 contains 13 residues. Here the CDR3 DNA reads TGCGCCAACTACAGGGGGCGAAACACTGAAGCTTTCTTT. This translates into CANYRGRNTEAFF.

The genes are TRBV28 and TRBJ1-5, with D unclear. V shed 2 bases and J shed 1 base, with 12 bases lying between them. Germline V gene sequence: CDR1 MDHEN, CDR2 SYDVKM. This CDR3 region has 16 residues. The CDR3 DNA sequence: TGTGCCAGCAGTTTACACAGCAGAGGGAGCAATCAGCCCCAGCATTTT. It codes for CASSLHSRGSNQPQHF.

This clonotype was detected only a few times. The V call is TRBV3-1, the J call TRBJ1-2; 7 bases are shared with TRBD1. The germline CDR1 and CDR2 sequences are LGHDT and YNNKEL (reference sequence). V lost 4 bases to trimming and J lost 8 bases; unmatched junction nucleotides: 10. The CDR3 has 14 amino acids. The CDR3 region is CASSPFDRDNGYTF. The CDR3, as DNA: TGTGCCAGCAGCCCCTTCGACAGGGATAACGGCTACACCTTC.

This clonotype was counted many times. CDR3 in amino acids: CASSAPGGGTQYF. The DNA of the CDR3 is TGTGCCAGCAGCGCCCCGGGGGGGGGGACCCAGTACTTC. The J gene is TRBJ2-5, the V gene TRBV9, with 8 bases identical to TRBD2. The length of the CDR3 is 13 residues. Germline CDR1 SGDLS, CDR2 YYNGEE. Trimming removed 3 bases from V and 7 bases from J; junction bases left unmatched: 5.

V is TRBV20-1 and J is TRBJ2-7; D ambiguous. From germline, CDR1 is DFQATT and CDR2 SNEGSKA (reference sequence). V lost 6 bases and J lost 2, with 11 bases in between. This CDR3 has 12 residues. The chain's CDR3 is CSAIDGAYEQYF. CDR3 DNA sequence: TGCAGTGCAATCGACGGCGCCTACGAGCAGTACTTC.

This clonotype turned up a few times. V usage is TRBV28 and J usage is TRBJ2-2; TRBD1 agrees at 9 bases. This CDR3 contains 16 residues. Germline V gives CDR1 MDHEN, CDR2 SYDVKM. Trimming at V came to 5 bases and at J to 6 bases, leaving 10 bases not matched to a gene. CDR3 in DNA: TGTGCCAGCAGTCTTCCGGGACAGGGCTTGTCCGGGGAGCTGTTTTTT. Amino acids: CASSLPGQGLSGELFF.

The chain links TRBV10-2 to TRBJ1-2; D is ambiguous. Germline loops: CDR1 WSHSY, CDR2 SAAADI. The CDR3 runs 12 residues. Trimming stripped 7 bases from V and 5 bases from J, with 11 bases between. CDR3 sequence: CASTEDGYGYTF. In DNA, the CDR3 is TGCGCCAGCACCGAGGACGGGTATGGCTACACCTTC.

Many counts were recorded for this clonotype. The chain has TRBV24-1 and TRBJ1-1, with D possibly being TRBD1 (6 bases). Germline V gene data show CDR1 as KGHDR and CDR2 as SFDVKD. The CDR3 covers 19 residues. Deletions cut 4 bases from V and 1 base from J, with 24 bases between. In DNA form, the CDR3 reads TGTGCCACCAGTGACGCTGACTGGACAGTCCAAAATACGAACACTGAAGCTTTCTTT. Translation gives CATSDADWTVQNTNTEAFF.

In its sample, this clonotype was seen many times. The V gene is TRBV24-1, the J gene TRBJ1-1; D perhaps matches TRBD1 (5 bases). CDR1 is KGHDR and CDR2 is SFDVKD in the germline V gene. Trimming pared 4 bases from V and 4 bases from J, leaving 12 bases between. The CDR3 covers 14 residues. The CDR3 reads CATSDLGQFTEAFF. For the CDR3, the DNA is TGTGCCACCAGTGACCTCGGACAATTCACTGAAGCTTTCTTT.

This clonotype was found many times. The gene calls are TRBV5-1 and TRBJ1-2; 8 nucleotides align to TRBD1. Losses at the gene ends were 2 bases for V and 6 bases for J; bases not matched to a gene: 6. CDR1 and CDR2 (germline): SGHRS, YFSETQ. This CDR3 region has 14 residues. This chain's CDR3 is CASSLPGQADGYTF. CDR3 in DNA: TGCGCCAGCAGCTTACCGGGACAGGCGGATGGCTACACCTTC.

This clonotype was seen at least ten times. This chain connects TRBV29-1 to TRBJ1-3; D is perhaps TRBD1 (5 bases). The germline V and J ends were trimmed by 1 base and 0 bases, with 10 bases remaining between them. Germline CDR1 SQVTM, CDR2 ANQGSEA. The CDR3 loop spans 15 amino acids. The CDR3 here is CSVEGAGTSGNTIYF. CDR3 DNA: TGCAGCGTTGAAGGTGCCGGGACCTCTGGAAACACCATATATTTT.

Many counts were recorded for this clonotype. The chain has TRBV6-5 and TRBJ1-2; D is uncertain. Germline V CDR1 and CDR2: MNHEY, SVGAGI. The CDR3 is made up of 13 amino acids. Between the trimmed V and J ends, which lost 2 bases and 6 bases, there was a span of 10 bases. The CDR3 sequence: CASSYVWADGYTF. CDR3 in DNA: TGTGCCAGCAGTTACGTCTGGGCAGATGGCTACACCTTC.

The chain has TRBV20-1 and TRBJ1-5; 11 bases line up with TRBD1. After removal of 0 bases from V and 5 bases from J, the junction contained 3 bases not matched to a gene. Germline CDR1 DFQATT, CDR2 SNEGSKA (reference sequence). The CDR3 loop spans 15 amino acids. CDR3 nucleotides: TGCAGTGCTAGAGACCCGGGACAGGGGGATCAGCCCCAGCATTTT. Its protein product is CSARDPGQGDQPQHF.

Only a few counts were recorded for this clonotype. CDR3 DNA: TGTGCCACCAGCATGAAGTACCCGGGATACGAGCAGTACTTC. Its translation is CATSMKYPGYEQYF. The genes are TRBV15 and TRBJ2-7; D possibly corresponds to TRBD2 (5 bases). The ends were cut back, 4 bases at V and 4 bases at J, with 14 bases in the middle. Germline values: CDR1 LNHNV, CDR2 YYDKDF (reference sequence). The CDR3 has 14 residues.

The rearrangement uses TRBV3-1 and TRBJ1-1; no reliable D call. This CDR3 contains 15 residues. V was shortened by 1 base and J by 5 bases, with 14 bases between the two germline ends. Germline values: CDR1 LGHDT, CDR2 YNNKEL (reference sequence). CDR3 region: CASSQGNRLWTEAFF. CDR3 bases: TGTGCCAGCAGCCAAGGAAACCGGCTCTGGACTGAAGCTTTCTTT.

V gene TRBV7-3 combines with J gene TRBJ2-2; no definite D call. This CDR3 is 14 amino acids long. Germline V gives CDR1 SGHTA, CDR2 FQGTGA. Trimming shortened V by 7 bases and J by 3 bases, and 12 bases separated the two germline ends. The CDR3 spells CASTSTPHTGELFF. The CDR3 bases are TGTGCCAGCACCTCCACCCCCCACACCGGGGAGCTGTTTTTT.

This clonotype was counted ten times or more. The V call is TRBV7-2, the J call TRBJ1-3, with D tentatively TRBD1 (6 bases). CDR1 is SGHTA and CDR2 is FQGNSA in the germline V gene. V was pared by 4 bases and J by 2 bases, with 9 bases between. CDR3 size: 14 residues. CDR3 DNA sequence: TGTGCCAGCAGCTCAGGGGCCCCTGGAAACACCATATATTTT. Translation gives CASSSGAPGNTIYF.

This chain joins TRBV28 and TRBJ1-5; D remains ambiguous. Looked up from germline, CDR1 is MDHEN and CDR2 is SYDVKM. The CDR3 has 14 amino acids. Trimming took off 6 bases at V and 3 bases at J, with 12 bases between the two ends. This CDR3 reads CASSFWSANQPQHF. Here the CDR3 DNA reads TGTGCCAGCAGCTTCTGGTCGGCCAATCAGCCCCAGCATTTT.

This clonotype came up a few times. The V gene is TRBV12-3 or TRBV12-4, the J gene TRBJ2-2, with D perhaps matching TRBD2 (5 bases). Trimming took off 3 bases at V and 6 bases at J, with 14 bases between the two ends. This CDR3 spans 15 amino acids. DNA for the CDR3: TGTGCCAGCAGTTTGTCCGGGGAATTCGCCGGGGAGCTGTTTTTT. Its protein product is CASSLSGEFAGELFF.

This chain joins TRBV11-2 and TRBJ2-5; 9 bases are a match to TRBD1. The V gene's germline CDR1 is SGHAT and CDR2 FQNNGV. V lost 5 bases, J lost 6 bases, and 10 bases stayed unmatched. This CDR3 comprises 15 residues. The CDR3 region is CASSLTPGQGQTQYF. The CDR3 nucleotides are TGTGCCAGCAGCCTCACGCCGGGACAGGGTCAGACCCAGTACTTC. The full variable domain, its missing parts supplied by reference TRBV11-2 and TRBJ2-5, is EAGVAQSPRYKIIEKRQSVAFWCNPISGHATLYWYQQILGQGPKLLIQFQNNGVVDDSQLPKDRFSAERLKGVDSTLKIQPAKLEDSAVYLCASSLTPGQGQTQYFGPGTRLLVL.

This clonotype appeared many times. This rearrangement joins TRBV10-3 to TRBJ1-2, with D perhaps TRBD1 (6 bases). The germline V and J ends were trimmed by 4 bases and 5 bases, with 11 bases remaining between them. Germline V CDR1 and CDR2: ENHRY, SYGVKD. The CDR3 sequence is 13 residues long. The CDR3 DNA sequence: TGTGCCATCAGTGCCGGGACAACATATGGCTACACCTTC. Encoded protein: CAISAGTTYGYTF.

V gene TRBV7-2 combines with J gene TRBJ2-7; the D call may be TRBD1 or TRBD2 (5 bases each). CDR3 length equals 15 residues. Per the germline V gene, CDR1 is SGHTA and CDR2 is FQGNSA. The V and J ends lost 3 bases and 6 bases respectively, with 18 bases between them. The CDR3 DNA reads TGTGCCAGCAGCTTCGGTCGGGGCGACGAGACCGAGCAGTACTTC. Translation: CASSFGRGDETEQYF.

This clonotype was detected many times. This chain joins TRBV6-1 and TRBJ1-5; D possibly corresponds to TRBD1 (5 bases). Germline values: CDR1 MNHNS, CDR2 SASEGT. Between the trimmed V and J ends, which lost 8 bases and 0 bases, there was a span of 8 bases. This CDR3 is 13 amino acids long. CDR3 in amino acids: CASGGYSNQPQHF. The CDR3 DNA is TGTGCCAGCGGGGGTTATAGCAATCAGCCCCAGCATTTT.

This clonotype was picked up many times. The CDR3 DNA reads as TGTGCCAGTAGTATGGACGGCTATGGCTACACCTTC. Encoded protein: CASSMDGYGYTF. The chain carries TRBV19 and TRBJ1-2; D is undetermined. The CDR3 contains 12 residues. Germline V gene lookup returns CDR1 LNHDA and CDR2 SQIVND (reference sequence). V was trimmed by 3 bases and J by 4 bases, leaving 6 bases between them.